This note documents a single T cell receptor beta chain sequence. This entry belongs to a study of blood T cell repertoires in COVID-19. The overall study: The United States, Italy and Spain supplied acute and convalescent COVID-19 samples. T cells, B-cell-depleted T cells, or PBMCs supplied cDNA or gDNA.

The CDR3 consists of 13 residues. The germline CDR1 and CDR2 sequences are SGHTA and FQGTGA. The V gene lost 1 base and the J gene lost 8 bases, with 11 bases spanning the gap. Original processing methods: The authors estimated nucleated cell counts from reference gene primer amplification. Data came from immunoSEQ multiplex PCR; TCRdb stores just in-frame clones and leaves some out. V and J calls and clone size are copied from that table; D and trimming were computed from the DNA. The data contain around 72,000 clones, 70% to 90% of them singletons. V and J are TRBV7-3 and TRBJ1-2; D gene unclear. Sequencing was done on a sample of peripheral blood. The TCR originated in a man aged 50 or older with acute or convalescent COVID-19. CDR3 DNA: TGTGCCAGCAGCTTAATGCGTGGTGAAGGCTACACCTTC. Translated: CASSLMRGEGYTF.